This T cell receptor (beta chain) was identified during a study of CD8+CD57+ T cells in acquired aplastic anemia. The CDR3 consists of 12 residues. V lost 3 bases and J lost 11, with 16 bases in between. Germline loops: CDR1 DFQATT, CDR2 SNEGSKA (reference sequence). Study-level points and caveats: Researchers report that around 29 CD8+ CDR3 sequences appeared in both patients and controls.

The patients chosen for sequencing had shown expansion of CD8+CD57+ cells (detected by flow cytometry). Acquired aplastic anemia of severe grade affected all patients. TCR beta VDJ combinations and CDR3 sequences were profiled from genomic DNA. TCRdb reprocessed the reads via MiXCR and lists one record per CDR3 protein. The table lists roughly 500,000 distinct CDR3 sequences, less than 35% of them singletons, with 0.7% to 1% in the top ten. This clonotype was recorded at least ten times. No antigen is known for it. Specimen: sorted CD4+, CD8+, or CD8+CD57+ T cells (not recorded which) from PBMCs. The chain employs TRBV20-1 and TRBJ2-5; unclear D gene. The TCR was taken from a human donor with aplastic anemia. The CDR3 here is CSASNSWVQQYF. CDR3 sequence (DNA): TGCAGTGCTAGCAACAGTTGGGTACAGCAGTACTTC.